Listed below are T cell receptor beta chains from one sample, sequenced in a study of CD8+ T cells in alopecia areata. The assay was immunoSEQ multiplex PCR, and TCRdb's table has in-frame clones only and misses some. The sample shows some 150,000 clones, less than 65% of them seen only once. The source was CD8+ T cells sorted from blood, collected at week 0. These receptors came from a human donor with alopecia areata. CDR3s include the opening cysteine and the closing phenylalanine or tryptophan. D genes are given only for firm matches. The size of a clone is reported for some rows only, either as once, few or many, or as a class for expanded clones.

D	size	V	J	CDR3	DNA
TRBD2	-	TRBV27	TRBJ2-7	CASKLAGGPMYEQYF	TGTGCCAGCAAGCTAGCGGGGGGCCCTATGTACGAGCAGTACTTC
-	-	TRBV4-3	TRBJ1-1	CASSQDLGPDTEAFF	TGCGCCAGCAGCCAAGACCTGGGGCCCGATACTGAAGCTTTCTTT
-	-	TRBV7-9	TRBJ1-5	CASSGGVFQPQHF	TGTGCCAGCAGCGGTGGGGTCTTCCAGCCCCAGCATTTT
TRBD2	-	TRBV13	TRBJ2-3	CASSSPSLWRGGSTDTQYF	TGTGCCAGCAGCTCCCCCTCTTTATGGCGGGGGGGCAGCACAGATACGCAGTATTTT
TRBD2	-	TRBV6-5	TRBJ2-2	CATGLAGGNTGELFF	TGTGCCACCGGACTAGCGGGGGGGAACACCGGGGAGCTGTTTTTT
-	-	TRBV15	TRBJ2-3	CATSEFKGSTDTQYF	TGTGCCACCAGCGAGTTTAAGGGATCCACAGATACGCAGTATTTT
-	-	TRBV5-1	TRBJ1-1	CASSLVGDTEAFF	TGCGCCAGCAGCTTGGTTGGGGATACTGAAGCTTTCTTT
-	once	TRBV28	TRBJ2-5	CASSLPREVQETQYF	TGTGCCAGCAGTCTCCCACGAGAAGTCCAAGAGACCCAGTACTTC
-	few	TRBV19	TRBJ1-1	CASSMSEGFEAFF	TGTGCCAGTAGTATGTCTGAGGGGTTTGAAGCTTTCTTT
-	-	TRBV5-1	TRBJ2-3	CASRNKSTDTQYF	TGCGCCAGCAGAAACAAGAGCACAGATACGCAGTATTTT
-	-	TRBV10-2	TRBJ2-7	CASSHDGGNYEQYF	TGCGCCAGCAGCCACGACGGGGGTAACTACGAGCAGTACTTC
-	-	TRBV10-3	TRBJ1-1	CAISEGMNTEAFF	TGTGCCATCAGTGAGGGGATGAACACTGAAGCTTTCTTT
TRBD2	few	TRBV25-1	TRBJ2-7	CASNQRGSSYEQYF	TGTGCCAGCAATCAGCGGGGGAGCTCCTACGAGCAGTACTTC
-	few	TRBV29-1	TRBJ1-2	CSVPQGRDYGYTF	TGCAGCGTCCCGCAGGGAAGGGACTATGGCTACACCTTC
-	-	TRBV14	TRBJ2-7	CASSQEAPQEQYF	TGTGCCAGCAGCCAAGAAGCACCGCAGGAGCAGTACTTC
TRBD1	-	TRBV6-5	TRBJ1-4	CASRPNWTGNEKLFF	TGTGCCAGCAGACCCAACTGGACAGGGAATGAAAAACTGTTTTTT
TRBD2	-	TRBV5-6	TRBJ2-1	CASSLKRGANNEQFF	TGTGCCAGCAGCCTAAAGCGGGGGGCGAACAATGAGCAGTTCTTC
TRBD1	-	TRBV9	TRBJ1-1	CASSVVGQGKFPEAFF	TGTGCCAGCAGCGTTGTCGGACAGGGGAAATTCCCTGAAGCTTTCTTT
-	few	TRBV5-1	TRBJ2-6	CASSLDWTAGANVLTF	TGCGCCAGCAGCTTGGACTGGACAGCTGGGGCCAACGTCCTGACTTTC